What follows are 20 T cell receptor beta chains derived from one specimen sequenced in a study of immune evolution from preneoplasia to lung adenocarcinoma. The method was immunoSEQ multiplex PCR; TCRdb's version includes in-frame clones alone and lacks a portion of them. The sample includes 9,000 to 10,000 clones, almost 90% seen only once; the top ten take around 2.5%. The specimen sequenced was FFPE invasive lung adenocarcinoma tissue. These receptors came from a person aged 65 to 79 with invasive lung adenocarcinoma.

The gene calls are TRBV7-2 and TRBJ2-1, with no clear D. This CDR3 region has 12 residues. V was trimmed by 2 bases and J by 11 bases, leaving 10 bases between them. The germline CDR1 and CDR2 sequences are SGHTA and FQGNSA. Here the CDR3 DNA reads TGTGCCAGCAGCTTAACAGTAGTAAAGCAGTTCTTC. It specifies CASSLTVVKQFF. Together with reference TRBV7-2 and TRBJ2-1, the CDR3 gives the full variable domain: GAGVSQSPSNKVTEKGKDVELRCDPISGHTALYWYRQSLGQGLEFLIYFQGNSAPDKSGLPSDRFSAERTGGSVSTLTIQRTQQEDSAVYLCASSLTVVKQFFGPGTRLTVL.

The chain combines TRBV11-3 with TRBJ2-6; D is perhaps TRBD1 (6 bases). The CDR3 has 17 amino acids. CDR1 is SGHNT and CDR2 is YENEEA in the germline V gene. Trimming cost V 3 bases and J 2 bases, with 14 bases left between them. DNA of the CDR3: TGTGCCAGCAGCTTCAGCTCAGGGGATGCTGGGGCCAACGTCCTGACTTTC. Translation gives CASSFSSGDAGANVLTF.

This chain links TRBV2 with TRBJ2-3, with 7 bases that match TRBD1. Germline V gene sequence: CDR1 SNHLY, CDR2 FYNNEI. The CDR3 runs to 15 residues. V shed 8 bases and J 1 base; nucleotides not matched to a gene: 9. The CDR3 region is CASSERDSRTDTQYF. The CDR3 bases are TGTGCCAGCTCAGAACGGGACAGCCGCACAGATACGCAGTATTTT.

The rearrangement links TRBV5-6 to TRBJ1-1; D call uncertain. The CDR3 length is 15 residues. Between the trimmed V and J ends, which lost 4 bases and 0 bases, there was a span of 13 bases. Per the germline V gene, CDR1 is SGHDT and CDR2 is YYEEEE. For the CDR3, the DNA is TGTGCCAGCAGCCACCCCCCCGGGATGAACACTGAAGCTTTCTTT. Its protein is CASSHPPGMNTEAFF.

The V gene is TRBV4-1, the J gene TRBJ1-4; 8 bases are shared with TRBD1. There are 15 residues in the CDR3. CDR1 is MGHRA, CDR2 YSYEKL, per germline. Unmatched junction bases numbered 5, after V lost 0 bases and J lost 8 bases. The CDR3 bases are TGCGCCAGCAGCCAAGATGGGCAGGGGGCCGAAAAACTGTTTTTT. Translated: CASSQDGQGAEKLFF.

This clone occurred once. The gene calls are TRBV7-9 and TRBJ1-2; 8 bases fit TRBD1. Germline lookup yields CDR1 SEHNR and CDR2 FQNEAQ (reference sequence). Trimming at V came to 3 bases and at J to 5 bases, leaving 5 bases not matched to a gene. The length of the CDR3 is 14 residues. The CDR3 coding sequence is TGTGCCAGCAGCTTCGGGACAGGTTCATATGGCTACACCTTC. Translation: CASSFGTGSYGYTF.

The chain uses TRBV19 and TRBJ2-2; no clear D. CDR1 is LNHDA, CDR2 SQIVND, per germline (reference sequence). The CDR3 is 12 amino acids. V was cut by 7 bases and J by 1 base, with 4 bases left in between. The CDR3 is CASTQNTGELFF. CDR3 in DNA: TGTGCCAGTACTCAGAACACCGGGGAGCTGTTTTTT.

This chain uses TRBV5-5 with TRBJ2-7; 10 bases are a match to TRBD1. From germline, CDR1 is SGHKS and CDR2 YYEKEE (reference sequence). The CDR3 consists of 17 residues. The junction had 13 bases not matched to a gene; V was cut back by 5 bases and J by 2 bases. In DNA, the CDR3 is TGTGCCAGCAGAAAAGGAGCCGGGACAGGGGCCACCTACGAGCAGTACTTC. Translation gives CASRKGAGTGATYEQYF.

The V gene is TRBV25-1, the J gene TRBJ1-5; tentative D call: TRBD1 (5 bases). Germline loops: CDR1 MGHDK, CDR2 SYGVNS. With 3 bases removed from V and 7 bases from J, the gap between germline ends came to 13 bases. The CDR3 runs 14 residues. The CDR3 nucleotides are TGTGCCAGCAGTGACCGGGGGGAGTGGCAGCCCCAGCATTTT. Translating it yields CASSDRGEWQPQHF.

This chain connects TRBV28 to TRBJ1-2; D is unresolved. V lost 7 bases to trimming and J lost 0 bases, with 6 bases between them. CDR1 is MDHEN and CDR2 is SYDVKM in the germline V gene. This CDR3 is built from 12 residues. In DNA, the CDR3 is TGTGCCAGCACCGGCCCTAACTATGGCTACACCTTC. Amino acids: CASTGPNYGYTF.

The V gene is TRBV7-3, the J gene TRBJ1-6, with D uncertain. Trimming removed 0 bases from V and 5 bases from J, with 5 bases in between. Germline assignment: CDR1 SGHTA and CDR2 FQGTGA. The CDR3 runs 14 residues. The CDR3 nucleotides are TGTGCCAGCAGCTTAACAGGACATAATTCACCCCTCCACTTT. It is translated as CASSLTGHNSPLHF.

The rearrangement joins TRBV5-4 to TRBJ2-5, with 7 positions matching TRBD2. V lost 0 bases, J lost 1 base, and 3 bases stayed unmatched. Germline CDR1 reads SGHNT; CDR2 reads YYREEE (reference sequence). The length of the CDR3 is 15 residues. The CDR3 here is CASSLEASGQETQYF. CDR3 nucleotide sequence: TGTGCCAGCAGCTTGGAAGCTAGCGGCCAAGAGACCCAGTACTTC.

This chain links TRBV7-6 with TRBJ1-4, with 10 positions matching TRBD1. V shed 4 bases and J 7 bases; nucleotides not matched to a gene: 6. CDR3 length equals 15 residues. CDR1 is SGHVS, CDR2 FNYEAQ, per germline. CDR3 protein: CASSSATGGREKLFF. CDR3 nucleotides: TGTGCCAGCAGCTCGGCGACAGGGGGCCGTGAAAAACTGTTTTTT.

This rearrangement joins TRBV7-9 to TRBJ1-1, with a tentative D call TRBD1 (5 bases). V dropped 10 bases and J dropped 2 bases, with 14 bases sitting between them. Germline values: CDR1 SEHNR, CDR2 FQNEAQ (reference sequence). CDR3 length equals 13 residues. The CDR3 protein is CATAAGSNTEAFF. The CDR3 nucleotides read TGTGCCACAGCCGCAGGGTCTAACACTGAAGCTTTCTTT.

The chain has TRBV18 and TRBJ1-5, with 7 bases identical to TRBD1. Losses at the gene ends were 2 bases for V and 4 bases for J; bases not matched to a gene: 5. Germline CDR1 and CDR2: KGHSH and LQKENI. The CDR3 is made up of 15 amino acids. Written as DNA, the CDR3 is TGTGCCAGCTCACCAGACAGGGCTGGGAATCAGCCCCAGCATTTT. This encodes CASSPDRAGNQPQHF.

This sequence joins TRBV18 and TRBJ1-1; no clear D. The CDR3 contains 15 residues. Germline CDR1 KGHSH, CDR2 LQKENI. The V end lost 5 bases, the J end lost 2 bases, and 15 bases lay between the germline ends. CDR3 loop: CASSFADVSNTEAFF. In DNA, the CDR3 is TGTGCCAGCTCATTCGCCGACGTTAGCAACACTGAAGCTTTCTTT.

The chain uses TRBV6-5 and TRBJ1-1; D gene uncertain. Trimming left V 2 bases short and J 4 bases short, with 8 bases between. This CDR3 region has 13 residues. Germline V gene sequence: CDR1 MNHEY, CDR2 SVGAGI. CDR3 DNA sequence: TGTGCCAGCAGTTACGTGGGAAGCACTGAAGCTTTCTTT. Its translation: CASSYVGSTEAFF.

V gene TRBV20-1 combines with J gene TRBJ1-3; D remains ambiguous. The germline V gene encodes CDR1 DFQATT and CDR2 SNEGSKA (reference sequence). The CDR3 is 11 residues long. The ends were cut back, 0 bases at V and 7 bases at J, with 4 bases in the middle. Here the CDR3 DNA reads TGCAGTGCTAGAGATATGAACACCATATATTTT. Protein: CSARDMNTIYF.

J is TRBJ2-6 and V is TRBV2; D is uncertain. Deletions cut 2 bases from V and 0 bases from J, with 2 bases between. CDR1 is SNHLY, CDR2 FYNNEI, per germline. The CDR3 has 14 residues. The chain's CDR3 is CASSESSGANVLTF. DNA for the CDR3: TGTGCCAGCAGTGAAAGCTCTGGGGCCAACGTCCTGACTTTC.

The table lists this clone with a few counts. V is TRBV2 and J is TRBJ1-4; 10 positions agree with TRBD1. CDR1 and CDR2 from the germline V gene are SNHLY and FYNNEI. The V and J ends lost 9 bases and 8 bases, in that order; junction bases with no gene match: 6. This CDR3 is built from 13 residues. CDR3 coding DNA: TGTGCCAGTAGACAGGGGGCAGTGGAAAAACTGTTTTTT. It yields the protein CASRQGAVEKLFF. The full variable domain, rest sourced from reference TRBV2 and TRBJ1-4, is EPEVTQTPSHQVTQMGQEVILRCVPISNHLYFYWYRQILGQKVEFLVSFYNNEISEKSEIFDDQFSVERPDGSNFTLKIRSTKLEDSAMYFCASRQGAVEKLFFGSGTQLSVL.